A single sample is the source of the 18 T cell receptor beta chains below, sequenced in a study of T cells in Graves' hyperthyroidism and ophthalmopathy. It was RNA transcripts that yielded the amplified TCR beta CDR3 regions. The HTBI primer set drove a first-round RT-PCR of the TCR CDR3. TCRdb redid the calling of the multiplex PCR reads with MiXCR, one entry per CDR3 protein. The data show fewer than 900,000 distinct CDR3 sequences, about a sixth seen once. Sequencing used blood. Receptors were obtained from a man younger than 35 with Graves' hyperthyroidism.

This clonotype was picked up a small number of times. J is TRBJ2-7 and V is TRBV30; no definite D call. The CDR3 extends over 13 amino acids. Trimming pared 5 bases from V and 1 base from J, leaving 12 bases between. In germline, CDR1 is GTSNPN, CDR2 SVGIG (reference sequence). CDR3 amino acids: CAWDTGVSYEQYF. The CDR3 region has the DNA TGTGCCTGGGATACTGGGGTGTCCTACGAGCAGTACTTC.

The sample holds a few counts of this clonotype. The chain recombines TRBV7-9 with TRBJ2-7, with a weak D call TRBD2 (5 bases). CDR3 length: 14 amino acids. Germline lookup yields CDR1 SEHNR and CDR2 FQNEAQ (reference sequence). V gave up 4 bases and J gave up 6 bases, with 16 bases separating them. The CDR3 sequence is CASSSPLLAGEQYF. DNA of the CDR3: TGTGCCAGCAGCTCTCCCCTGCTAGCAGGCGAGCAGTACTTC.

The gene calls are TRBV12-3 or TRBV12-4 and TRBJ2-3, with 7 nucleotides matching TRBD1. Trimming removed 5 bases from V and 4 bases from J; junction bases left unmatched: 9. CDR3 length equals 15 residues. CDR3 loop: CASSGRQGFADTQYF. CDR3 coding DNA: TGTGCCAGCAGTGGGAGACAGGGTTTCGCAGATACGCAGTATTTT.

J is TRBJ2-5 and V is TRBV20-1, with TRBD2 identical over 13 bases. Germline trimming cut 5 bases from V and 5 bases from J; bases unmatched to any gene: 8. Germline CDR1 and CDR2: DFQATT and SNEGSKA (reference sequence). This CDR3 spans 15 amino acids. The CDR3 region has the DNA TGCAGTGCTTATCCACTAGCGGGGGGGGAGGAGACCCAGTACTTC. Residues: CSAYPLAGGEETQYF.

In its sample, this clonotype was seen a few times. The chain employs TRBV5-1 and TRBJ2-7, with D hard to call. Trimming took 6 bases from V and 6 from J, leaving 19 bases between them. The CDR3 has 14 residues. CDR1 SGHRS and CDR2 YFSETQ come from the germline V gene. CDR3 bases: TGCGCCAGCAACGCCGGACCCAGGTCCCTCGAGCAGTACTTC. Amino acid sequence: CASNAGPRSLEQYF.

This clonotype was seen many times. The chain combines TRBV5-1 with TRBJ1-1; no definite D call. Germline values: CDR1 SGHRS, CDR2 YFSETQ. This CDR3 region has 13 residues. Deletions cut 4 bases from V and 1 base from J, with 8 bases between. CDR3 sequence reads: CASSDMGNTEAFF. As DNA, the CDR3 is TGCGCCAGCAGCGACATGGGGAACACTGAAGCTTTCTTT. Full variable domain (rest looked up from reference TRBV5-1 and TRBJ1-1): KAGVTQTPRYLIKTRGQQVTLSCSPISGHRSVSWYQQTPGQGLQFLFEYFSETQRNKGNFPGRFSGRQFSNSRSEMNVSTLELGDSALYLCASSDMGNTEAFFGQGTRLTVV.

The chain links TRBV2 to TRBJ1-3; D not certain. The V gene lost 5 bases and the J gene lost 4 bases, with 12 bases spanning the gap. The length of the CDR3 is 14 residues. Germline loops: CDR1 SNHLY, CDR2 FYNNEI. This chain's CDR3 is CASSLRIAGNTIYF. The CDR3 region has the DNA TGTGCCAGCAGTCTGAGGATCGCGGGAAACACCATATATTTT.

CDR3 sequence (DNA): TGTGCCAGCAGTCTCTCGGGAGGGGCTAACTCTGGGGCCAACGTCCTGACTTTC. This translates into CASSLSGGANSGANVLTF. This chain joins TRBV28 and TRBJ2-6, with TRBD2 matching over 8 bases. Germline lookup yields CDR1 MDHEN and CDR2 SYDVKM. CDR3 length equals 18 residues. The J segment lost 0 bases and the V segment lost 5 bases, leaving 9 bases of the junction unmatched. The full variable domain, completed using reference TRBV28 and TRBJ2-6, is DVKVTQSSRYLVKRTGEKVFLECVQDMDHENMFWYRQDPGLGLRLIYFSYDVKMKEKGDIPEGYSVSREKKERFSLILESASTNQTSMYLCASSLSGGANSGANVLTFGAGSRLTVL.

This CDR3 is CASSLTPGLVREQYF. The CDR3 DNA reads as TGCGCCAGCAGCCTAACACCGGGACTAGTTCGCGAGCAGTACTTC. The chain employs TRBV4-1 and TRBJ2-7; 8 bases match TRBD2. J gave up 6 bases and V 4 bases, and 11 bases lay outside the gene matches. Germline loops: CDR1 MGHRA, CDR2 YSYEKL. The CDR3 contains 15 residues.

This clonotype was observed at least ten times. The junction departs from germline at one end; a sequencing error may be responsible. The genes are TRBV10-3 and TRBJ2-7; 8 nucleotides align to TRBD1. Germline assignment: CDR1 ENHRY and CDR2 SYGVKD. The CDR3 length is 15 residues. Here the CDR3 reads CAVRDRQVEGSEQYF. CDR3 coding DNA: TGTGCCGTCAGGGACAGGCAGGTTGAGGGTTCCGAGCAGTACTTC.

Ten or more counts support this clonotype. The CDR3 nucleotides read TGTGCCAGCAGCCCAACGCCCTCCTCGTGGGCCGCCGAGCAGTTCTTC. Translating gives CASSPTPSSWAAEQFF. The V and J genes are TRBV7-8 and TRBJ2-1; D gene ambiguous. CDR3 size: 16 residues. The V end was cut by 5 bases, the J end by 10 bases, with 24 bases between. In germline, CDR1 is SGHVS, CDR2 FQNEAQ.

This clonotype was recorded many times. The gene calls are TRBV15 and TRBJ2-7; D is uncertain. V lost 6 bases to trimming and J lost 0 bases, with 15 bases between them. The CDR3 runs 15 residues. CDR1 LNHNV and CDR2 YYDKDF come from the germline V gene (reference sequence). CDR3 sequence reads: CATSPLPRSSYEQYF. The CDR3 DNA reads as TGTGCCACCAGTCCTCTACCCAGGAGCTCCTACGAGCAGTACTTC.

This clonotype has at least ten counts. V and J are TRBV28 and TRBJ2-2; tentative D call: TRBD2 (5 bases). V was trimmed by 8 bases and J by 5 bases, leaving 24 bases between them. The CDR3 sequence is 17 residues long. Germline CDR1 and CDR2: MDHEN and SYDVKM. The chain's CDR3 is CASSRAFGRPGTGELFF. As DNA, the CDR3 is TGTGCCAGCTCGCGGGCGTTCGGCCGGCCTGGGACCGGGGAGCTGTTTTTT.

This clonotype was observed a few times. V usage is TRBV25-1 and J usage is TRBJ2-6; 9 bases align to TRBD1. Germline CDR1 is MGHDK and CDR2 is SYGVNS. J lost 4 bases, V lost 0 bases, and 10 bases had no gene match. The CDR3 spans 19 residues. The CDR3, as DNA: TGTGCCAGCAGTGAATATCCAGGGACAGGGAAGTACGGGGCCAACGTCCTGACTTTC. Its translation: CASSEYPGTGKYGANVLTF. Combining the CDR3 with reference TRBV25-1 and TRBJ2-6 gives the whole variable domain EADIYQTPRYLVIGTGKKITLECSQTMGHDKMYWYQQDPGMELHLIHYSYGVNSTEKGDLSSESTVSRIRTEHFPLTLESARPSHTSQYLCASSEYPGTGKYGANVLTFGAGSRLTVL.

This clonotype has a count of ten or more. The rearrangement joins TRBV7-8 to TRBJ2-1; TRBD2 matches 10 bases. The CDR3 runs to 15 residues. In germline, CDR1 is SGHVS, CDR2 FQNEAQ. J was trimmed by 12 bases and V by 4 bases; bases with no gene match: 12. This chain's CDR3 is CASSSSVNSGRSQFF. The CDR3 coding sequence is TGTGCCAGCAGCTCCTCCGTGAATAGCGGGAGGTCGCAGTTCTTC.

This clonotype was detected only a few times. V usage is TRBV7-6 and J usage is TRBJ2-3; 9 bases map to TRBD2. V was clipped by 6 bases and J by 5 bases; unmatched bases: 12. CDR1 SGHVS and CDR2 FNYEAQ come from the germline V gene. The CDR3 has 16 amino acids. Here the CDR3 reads CASSRGAGGPLDTQYF. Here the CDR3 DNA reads TGTGCCAGCAGTCGAGGGGCGGGAGGGCCTTTAGATACGCAGTATTTT.

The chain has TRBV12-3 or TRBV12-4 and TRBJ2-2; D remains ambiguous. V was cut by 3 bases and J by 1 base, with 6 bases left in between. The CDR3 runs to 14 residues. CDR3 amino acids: CASSFVGNTGELFF. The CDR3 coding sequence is TGTGCCAGCAGTTTTGTGGGGAACACCGGGGAGCTGTTTTTT.

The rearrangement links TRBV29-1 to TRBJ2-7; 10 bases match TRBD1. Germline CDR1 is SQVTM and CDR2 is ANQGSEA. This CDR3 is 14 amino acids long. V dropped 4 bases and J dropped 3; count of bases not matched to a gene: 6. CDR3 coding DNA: TGCAGCGTTGTTAGGGACAGGGGCATCTACGAGCAGTACTTC. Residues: CSVVRDRGIYEQYF.